Listed below are T cell receptor beta chains from one sample, sequenced in a study of shared clonotypes between healthy human individuals. Measured with immunoSEQ multiplex PCR; TCRdb has only the in-frame clones, and not every one. Of approximately 590,000 clones in the sample, 95% to 96% were seen once. The sequencing sample was made of naive CD8+ T cells sorted from blood. The receptors shown here come from a woman aged 25 to 45 in good health. Each CDR3 is given with its conserved first and last residue. A D gene is named only where the DNA matches it firmly. Where a row states a size, it is once, few, many or the class of an expanded clone; other rows omit it.

J	V	D	size	CDR3	DNA
TRBJ2-2	TRBV15	TRBD2	-	CATSREASGRAPFANTGELFF	TGTGCCACCAGCAGAGAAGCTAGCGGGAGGGCCCCGTTCGCGAACACCGGGGAGCTGTTTTTT
TRBJ2-7	TRBV27	TRBD1	-	CASSLGTGDEFGYEQYF	TGTGCCAGCAGTTTGGGGACAGGGGATGAATTCGGCTACGAGCAGTACTTC
TRBJ2-7	TRBV7-8	TRBD2	-	CASSLGVGSSGSLYEQYF	TGTGCCAGCAGCTTAGGGGTTGGTTCTAGCGGGAGCCTGTACGAGCAGTACTTC
TRBJ2-7	TRBV2	TRBD1	-	CASSAILHFQGDYEQYF	TGTGCCAGCAGTGCAATCTTGCACTTTCAGGGGGACTACGAGCAGTACTTC
TRBJ2-5	TRBV27	TRBD2	-	CASSQIGRDQYF	TGTGCCAGCAGTCAGATAGGGAGGGACCAGTACTTC
TRBJ1-1	TRBV15	TRBD1	-	CATKQGAHTEAFF	TGTGCCACCAAACAGGGGGCCCACACTGAAGCTTTCTTT
TRBJ2-1	TRBV28	TRBD2	once	CASTLLSSSGRAREQFF	TGTGCCAGCACCCTATTGTCGTCTAGCGGGAGGGCCCGTGAGCAGTTCTTC
TRBJ1-1	TRBV27	TRBD1	-	CASSSLGRGQGAQNTEAFF	TGTGCCAGCAGTTCCCTTGGTAGGGGACAGGGGGCGCAGAACACTGAAGCTTTCTTT
TRBJ1-2	TRBV7-8	-	once	CASSLGEETPMGYTF	TGTGCCAGCAGCTTAGGAGAAGAGACCCCGATGGGCTACACCTTC
TRBJ2-5	TRBV25-1	-	once	CASSEWEETQYF	TGTGCCAGCAGTGAATGGGAAGAGACCCAGTACTTC
TRBJ1-2	TRBV7-2	-	-	CASSLGPNGYTF	TGTGCCAGCAGCTTAGGCCCCAATGGCTACACCTTC
TRBJ2-7	TRBV28	TRBD2	-	CASSLPLAIAGAWYEQYF	TGTGCCAGCAGTTTGCCCTTAGCAATAGCGGGAGCCTGGTACGAGCAGTACTTC
TRBJ2-7	TRBV15	-	-	CATSDSLNPEQYF	TGTGCCACCAGCGATAGCCTGAACCCCGAGCAGTACTTC
TRBJ2-7	TRBV5-6	-	-	CASSPEGRATYEQYF	TGTGCCAGCAGCCCTGAGGGCAGGGCAACCTACGAGCAGTACTTC
TRBJ2-7	TRBV5-6	TRBD1	-	CASSPGTGGYEQYF	TGTGCCAGCAGCCCCGGGACAGGGGGTTACGAGCAGTACTTC
TRBJ2-3	TRBV21-1	-	-	CASSKTTGQHITDTQYF	TGTGCCAGCAGCAAAACGACGGGACAGCACATCACAGATACGCAGTATTTT
TRBJ2-3	TRBV9	TRBD1	once	CASSPSDRPYNKYF	TGTGCCAGCAGCCCGTCGGACAGGCCCTATAACAAGTATTTT
TRBJ2-4	TRBV6-1	-	-	CASSEAPGHRDF	TGTGCCAGCAGTGAAGCGCCGGGACACCGGGACTTC
TRBJ2-7	TRBV4-1	-	-	CASSGVGDEQYF	TGCGCCAGCAGCGGGGTTGGGGATGAGCAGTACTTC
TRBJ2-7	TRBV5-1	TRBD1	-	CASRYGTGVSYEQYF	TGCGCCAGCAGATACGGCACAGGGGTCTCCTACGAGCAGTACTTC
TRBJ2-3	TRBV30	TRBD2	-	CAWSGLAGGLTDTQYF	TGTGCCTGGAGTGGACTAGCGGGGGGTCTCACAGATACGCAGTATTTT
TRBJ1-1	TRBV7-9	TRBD1	-	CASSRQGPRDTEAFF	TGTGCCAGCAGTCGACAGGGGCCGCGGGATACTGAAGCTTTCTTT